This T cell receptor (beta chain) was sequenced in a study of metastatic and nonmetastatic thyroid tumors. This clone appeared many times. TCRdb reanalyzed the PCR reads with MiXCR. Of 20,000 to 25,000 clones listed, 22% are singletons. Every patient was untreated before thyroid surgery. Material: tumor tissue. The sequence was collected from a female donor with papillary thyroid cancer or a benign thyroid nodule (not recorded which). Some clones in this sample may be carry-over from other donors' samples.

CDR3 coding DNA: TGTGCCAGCAGCTTATCCCCCGGACGGCAGTACGAGCAGTACTTC. This codes for CASSLSPGRQYEQYF. The chain uses TRBV11-2 and TRBJ2-7, with unresolved D. This CDR3 spans 15 amino acids. Germline V gives CDR1 SGHAT, CDR2 FQNNGV. Trimming cost V 2 bases and J 4 bases, with 15 bases left between them.